This T cell receptor beta chain was profiled in a study of OX40 agonist ivuxolimab in advanced cancers. CDR1 is SNHLY, CDR2 FYNNEI, per germline. J gave up 8 bases and V 10 bases, and 10 bases lay outside the gene matches. This CDR3 has 13 residues. TCRdb keeps only in-frame clones here, not all; method: immunoSEQ multiplex PCR. The sample carries 150,000 to 170,000 clones, around 94% recorded once. The source was CD4+ or CD8+ T cells sorted from blood, collected in a trial of the OX40 agonist ivuxolimab. The origin of this receptor is an adult with an advanced solid tumor such as melanoma, head and neck, liver or kidney cancer. This chain connects TRBV2 to TRBJ1-4; 7 nucleotides match TRBD1. The CDR3 here is CATMQGVGEKLFF. The CDR3, as DNA: TGTGCCACCATGCAGGGGGTAGGCGAAAAACTGTTTTTT.